The rows below give T cell receptor beta chains drawn from one sample of a study of CD8 T cells in ankylosing spondylitis. From the 5' RACE reads, TCRdb called clonotypes with MiXCR, one entry per CDR3 protein. This table holds 80,000 to 100,000 distinct CDR3 sequences, approximately 9% found once. The sample comprised blood, either unsorted or a sorted T cell fraction (not recorded which). Receptors were obtained from a male donor with ankylosing spondylitis or in good health (not recorded which). Both conserved end residues are part of each CDR3. Each record gives: clone size, V gene, D gene, J gene, CDR3 protein, CDR3 DNA. The D gene is left open where the match is weak. Size is stated for part of the rows, as once, few or many counts, or as a class when the clone is expanded.

many	TRBV6-1	.	TRBJ2-5	CASSRRQPTGETQYF	TGTGCCAGCAGTCGGCGACAGCCCACGGGGGAGACCCAGTACTTC
.	TRBV7-9	.	TRBJ2-7	CASSFGESSYEQYF	TGTGCCAGCAGCTTTGGAGAGAGCTCCTACGAGCAGTACTTC
many	TRBV6-5	TRBD2	TRBJ2-7	CASSYSMAGGIGYEQYF	TGTGCCAGCAGTTACTCGATGGCGGGGGGCATAGGGTACGAGCAGTACTTC
many	TRBV20-1	.	TRBJ2-5	CSARFLPGEETQYF	TGCAGTGCTAGATTTCTCCCGGGGGAAGAGACCCAGTACTTC
few	TRBV7-2	TRBD1	TRBJ2-7	CASSSRTGGSSYEQYF	TGTGCCAGCAGCTCAAGGACAGGGGGGAGCTCCTACGAGCAGTACTTC
many	TRBV6-4	TRBD2	TRBJ2-6	CATETGTSGSGANVLTF	TGTGCCACGGAGACCGGGACTAGCGGCTCTGGGGCCAACGTCCTGACTTTC
many	TRBV9	.	TRBJ2-2	CASSVVSRGNTGELFF	TGTGCCAGCAGCGTAGTATCTAGGGGTAACACCGGGGAGCTGTTTTTT
.	TRBV19	TRBD2	TRBJ2-5	CASSIGPSGPQETQYF	TGTGCCAGTAGTATTGGTCCTAGCGGGCCTCAAGAGACCCAGTACTTC
many	TRBV29-1	.	TRBJ2-7	CSVRSSSYEQYF	TGCAGCGTCAGATCCAGCTCCTACGAGCAGTACTTC
many	TRBV5-1	.	TRBJ2-5	CASSLGQPYQETQYF	TGCGCCAGCAGCTTGGGCCAGCCCTACCAAGAGACCCAGTACTTC
many	TRBV27	.	TRBJ1-2	CASSSRHRSNYGYTF	TGTGCCAGCAGTAGCCGACACAGGTCTAACTATGGCTACACCTTC
many	TRBV12-3/TRBV12-4	TRBD2	TRBJ2-3	CASSLGTSGTDTQYF	TGTGCCAGCAGTCTGGGGACTAGCGGCACAGATACGCAGTATTTT
many	TRBV14	TRBD2	TRBJ2-1	CASSSIWGGEQFF	TGTGCCAGCAGCTCTATATGGGGGGGTGAGCAGTTCTTC
.	TRBV5-6	.	TRBJ2-1	CASSPGHLYNEQFF	TGTGCCAGCAGCCCCGGGCATCTCTACAATGAGCAGTTCTTC
many	TRBV6-1	.	TRBJ2-2	CASRQGSPGELFF	TGTGCCAGCAGGCAGGGGAGTCCCGGGGAGCTGTTTTTT
many	TRBV7-2	.	TRBJ1-2	CASSFYSGNGYTF	TGTGCCAGCAGCTTTTACTCAGGGAATGGCTACACCTTC
.	TRBV2	.	TRBJ2-5	CASSGPGRETQYF	TGTGCCAGCAGTGGCCCCGGGCGAGAGACCCAGTACTTC
.	TRBV18	.	TRBJ2-7	CASSPPDTGPYYEQYF	TGTGCCAGCTCACCACCGGACACCGGGCCGTACTACGAGCAGTACTTC
many	TRBV29-1	TRBD1	TRBJ2-5	CSVSTGGEETQYF	TGCAGCGTTTCCACAGGGGGCGAGGAGACCCAGTACTTC
many	TRBV5-6	.	TRBJ2-3	CASSFTERKLTDTQYF	TGTGCCAGCAGCTTCACCGAGCGGAAACTCACAGATACGCAGTATTTT
.	TRBV20-1	.	TRBJ2-7	CSARAWSLYEQYF	TGCAGTGCTAGAGCTTGGTCTTTATACGAGCAGTACTTC
few	TRBV28	.	TRBJ2-5	CASSFGSNVQTQYF	TGTGCCAGCAGTTTTGGTTCTAACGTACAGACCCAGTACTTC
few	TRBV5-1	TRBD1	TRBJ2-1	CASSEASLAGGRTYNEQFF	TGCGCCAGCAGCGAAGCGTCCTTGGCAGGGGGCCGAACCTACAATGAGCAGTTCTTC
many	TRBV15	.	TRBJ1-1	CATSRTREPFDTEAFF	TGTGCCACCAGCAGGACCAGGGAACCCTTTGACACTGAAGCTTTCTTT
many	TRBV5-1	.	TRBJ1-1	CASSLSGRGTTEAFF	TGCGCCAGCAGCTTGTCGGGCAGGGGCACCACTGAAGCTTTCTTT
many	TRBV30	.	TRBJ1-2	CAWASSANSRGYTF	TGTGCCTGGGCTTCTTCGGCGAACTCTCGAGGCTACACCTTC
many	TRBV20-1	TRBD2	TRBJ2-3	CSAAPSGGPSKYF	TGCAGTGCTGCTCCTAGCGGGGGACCTTCGAAGTATTTT
.	TRBV7-2	.	TRBJ2-3	CAYNVGTDTQYF	TGTGCCTACAACGTGGGCACAGATACGCAGTATTTT
many	TRBV6-1	TRBD1	TRBJ2-7	CASSDRVSLGEQYF	TGTGCCAGCAGCGACAGGGTTTCTCTTGGTGAGCAGTACTTC
many	TRBV20-1	TRBD1	TRBJ2-2	CSATPGQGSSGELFF	TGCAGTGCCACCCCGGGACAGGGGTCCTCCGGGGAGCTGTTTTTT
.	TRBV7-9	TRBD2	TRBJ2-2	CASSFGRGANTGELFF	TGTGCCAGCAGCTTTGGGCGGGGGGCCAACACCGGGGAGCTGTTTTTT
many	TRBV20-1	TRBD2	TRBJ2-7	CSASQRLASSYEQYF	TGCAGTGCTTCTCAACGACTAGCGTCCTCCTACGAGCAGTACTTC
many	TRBV3-1	.	TRBJ1-5	CASSQGGGQGQPQHF	TGTGCCAGCAGCCAAGGAGGGGGGCAGGGTCAGCCCCAGCATTTT
many	TRBV3-1	.	TRBJ2-2	CASSQDLVEAVWNTGELFF	TGTGCCAGCAGCCAAGATCTTGTGGAAGCGGTGTGGAACACCGGGGAGCTGTTTTTT
many	TRBV12-3/TRBV12-4	.	TRBJ2-7	CASSFTSDPNSEQYF	TGTGCCAGCAGTTTTACCTCGGACCCAAATTCCGAGCAGTACTTC
many	TRBV29-1	.	TRBJ1-1	CSVEPSGFGTEAFF	TGCAGCGTTGAACCGTCCGGGTTTGGGACTGAAGCTTTCTTT
.	TRBV23-1	TRBD2	TRBJ2-7	CASTNPPSGGPGDYEQYF	TGCGCCAGTACGAATCCTCCTAGCGGGGGGCCAGGGGACTACGAGCAGTACTTC
many	TRBV28	.	TRBJ1-1	CASSEGSTEAFF	TGTGCCAGCAGTGAGGGTTCAACTGAAGCTTTCTTT
many	TRBV20-1	TRBD1	TRBJ1-2	CSADPDRGYGYTF	TGCAGTGCAGACCCGGACAGGGGCTATGGCTACACCTTC
many	TRBV12-3/TRBV12-4	.	TRBJ1-5	CASTTRALPQHF	TGTGCCAGCACCACTCGGGCATTGCCCCAGCATTTT
many	TRBV7-3	.	TRBJ2-7	CASSLMGSGSYEQYF	TGTGCCAGCAGCTTAATGGGGAGTGGATCCTACGAGCAGTACTTC
many	TRBV12-3/TRBV12-4	TRBD1	TRBJ2-3	CASSFTRAQGVTDTQYF	TGTGCCAGCAGTTTTACGAGGGCGCAGGGGGTAACAGATACGCAGTATTTT
many	TRBV5-1	TRBD2	TRBJ2-5	CASSPRTSGRATQETQYF	TGCGCCAGCAGCCCGCGGACTAGCGGGAGGGCTACCCAAGAGACCCAGTACTTC
many	TRBV2	.	TRBJ2-3	CASSEQGDTQYF	TGTGCCAGCAGTGAACAGGGGGATACGCAGTATTTT
many	TRBV29-1	.	TRBJ2-1	CSARSGNEQFF	TGCAGCGCCCGGAGTGGCAATGAGCAGTTCTTC
many	TRBV12-3/TRBV12-4	.	TRBJ2-5	CASSPPDSFQETQYF	TGTGCCAGCAGTCCGCCGGACAGCTTCCAAGAGACCCAGTACTTC
many	TRBV6-1	TRBD1	TRBJ2-5	CASSSPSGTVQETQYF	TGTGCCAGCAGCTCACCATCCGGGACAGTCCAAGAGACCCAGTACTTC
many	TRBV6-5	.	TRBJ1-4	CASSYARGGEKLFF	TGTGCCAGCAGTTACGCCAGGGGAGGTGAAAAACTGTTTTTT
many	TRBV15	.	TRBJ2-3	CATQSRRQLHTDTQYF	TGTGCCACCCAATCCCGGAGGCAGCTCCACACAGATACGCAGTATTTT
many	TRBV7-8	.	TRBJ2-1	CASSANRANEQFF	TGTGCCAGCAGCGCTAACAGGGCAAATGAGCAGTTCTTC